Listed here are 18 T cell receptor beta chains from one sample, sequenced in a study of cytomegalovirus exposure and HLA in healthy donors. Researchers ran the PCR with 60 Vbeta and 13 Jbeta primers. The assay was immunoSEQ multiplex PCR, and TCRdb's table has in-frame clones only and misses some. The repertoire holds 130,000 or so clones, with around two thirds as singletons. The sequencing sample was made of PBMCs. These receptors all come from a man between 18 and 35 years old in good health and CMV-seropositive.

The gene calls are TRBV29-1 and TRBJ1-1; possible D gene TRBD1, 5 bases. The CDR3 is 18 residues long. The V and J ends lost 0 bases and 0 bases respectively, with 20 bases between them. Germline CDR1 and CDR2: SQVTM and ANQGSEA. In DNA form, the CDR3 reads TGCAGCGTTGAAGACCTGGACAAACAACTTACCATGAACACTGAAGCTTTCTTT. It is translated as CSVEDLDKQLTMNTEAFF.

The chain carries TRBV6-5 and TRBJ1-2; D unresolved. V dropped 8 bases and J dropped 2 bases, with 15 bases sitting between them. Germline CDR1 reads MNHEY; CDR2 reads SVGAGI. CDR3 size: 14 residues. The chain's CDR3 is CASAIGGQNYGYTF. DNA of the CDR3: TGTGCCAGCGCGATCGGCGGCCAGAACTATGGCTACACCTTC.

This chain joins TRBV6-5 and TRBJ2-1; TRBD1 might be the D (5 bases). This CDR3 has 12 residues. V lost 6 bases and J 9 bases, leaving 12 bases between the germline ends. The germline V gene has CDR1 MNHEY and CDR2 SVGAGI. The CDR3 DNA follows: TGTGCCAGCAGAAGAGGACAAGTTGAGCAGTTCTTC. Amino acid sequence: CASRRGQVEQFF.

CDR3 DNA sequence: TGTGCCAGCAGCTTCTCGTCAGCGGGGGGCTACACCTTC. It yields the protein CASSFSSAGGYTF. The chain links TRBV11-1 to TRBJ1-2; D remains unclear. Between the trimmed V and J ends, which lost 3 bases and 8 bases, there was a span of 13 bases. This CDR3 has 13 residues. Germline V gene lookup returns CDR1 SGHAT and CDR2 FQDESV (reference sequence).

This clone was seen only once. The chain links TRBV5-6 to TRBJ1-3, with D maybe TRBD1 (5 bases). Germline loops: CDR1 SGHDT, CDR2 YYEEEE. With 1 base removed from V and 2 bases from J, the gap between germline ends came to 10 bases. The CDR3 sequence is 15 residues long. The CDR3 region has the DNA TGTGCCAGCAGCTTGAGGGGTGTTACTGGAAACACCATATATTTT. Protein sequence: CASSLRGVTGNTIYF.

The chain carries TRBV5-6 and TRBJ2-5, with D possibly TRBD2 on 6 matching bases. Deletions cut 1 base from V and 3 bases from J, with 10 bases between. The CDR3 is 14 amino acids. From germline, CDR1 is SGHDT and CDR2 YYEEEE. Written as DNA, the CDR3 is TGTGCCAGCAGCTTGCTCGGCGGGGAAGAGACCCAGTACTTC. Translation: CASSLLGGEETQYF. The full variable domain, completed using reference TRBV5-6 and TRBJ2-5, is DAGVTQSPTHLIKTRGQQVTLRCSPKSGHDTVSWYQQALGQGPQFIFQYYEEEERQRGNFPDRFSGHQFPNYSSELNVNALLLGDSALYLCASSLLGGEETQYFGPGTRLLVL.

The V and J genes are TRBV23-1 and TRBJ1-5; possible D gene TRBD1, 5 bases. TRBV23-1 is classed as an ORF, of uncertain function. V dropped 11 bases and J dropped 0 bases, with 20 bases sitting between them. The CDR3 has 16 amino acids. The DNA of the CDR3 is TGCGCCTGTTCCAAGGGGCCCCTCGATAGCAATCAGCCCCAGCATTTT. It translates to CACSKGPLDSNQPQHF.

A word on this clone: Mismatch with germline at one junction end may stem from a read error. The chain joins TRBV7-9 to TRBJ2-7; TRBD1 is a possible D gene (6 bases). Looked up from germline, CDR1 is SEHNR and CDR2 is FQNEAQ (reference sequence). This CDR3 has 12 amino acids. This CDR3 reads CSSSFTQGEQYF. Written as DNA, the CDR3 is TGTTCCAGCAGTTTTACACAGGGCGAGCAGTACTTC.

The chain is built from TRBV10-1 and TRBJ2-7; TRBD1 matches at 8 bases. Germline V gene lookup returns CDR1 WNHNN and CDR2 SYGVQD (reference sequence). The CDR3 totals 16 residues. Trimming cost V 4 bases and J 1 base; bases outside gene matches: 9. The CDR3 nucleotides are TGCGCCAGCAGTGCCCCATCCCGACAGGGGTCCTACGAGCAGTACTTC. Translating gives CASSAPSRQGSYEQYF.

This chain connects TRBV9 to TRBJ2-2; 14 nucleotides align to TRBD2. After removal of 1 base from V and 6 bases from J, the junction contained 8 bases not matched to a gene. The length of the CDR3 is 18 residues. The germline gives CDR1 SGDLS, CDR2 YYNGEE. The CDR3 DNA follows: TGTGCCAGCAGCGTACGCCGAAGACTAGCGGGAGGGCCCGGGGAGCTGTTTTTT. Amino acid sequence: CASSVRRRLAGGPGELFF.

V usage is TRBV2 and J usage is TRBJ2-1, with TRBD2 as a possible D gene (6 bases). The CDR3 is 12 residues long. The V end lost 3 bases, the J end lost 8 bases, and 8 bases lay between the germline ends. The germline V gene encodes CDR1 SNHLY and CDR2 FYNNEI. CDR3 protein: CASSDGGYEQFF. The CDR3 DNA sequence: TGTGCCAGCAGTGATGGGGGGTATGAGCAGTTCTTC. Combining the CDR3 with reference TRBV2 and TRBJ2-1 gives the whole variable domain EPEVTQTPSHQVTQMGQEVILRCVPISNHLYFYWYRQILGQKVEFLVSFYNNEISEKSEIFDDQFSVERPDGSNFTLKIRSTKLEDSAMYFCASSDGGYEQFFGPGTRLTVL.

The chain combines TRBV7-2 with TRBJ2-1; 9 nucleotides agree with TRBD2. Trimming removed 2 bases from V and 5 bases from J; junction bases left unmatched: 7. This CDR3 contains 16 residues. Germline CDR1 SGHTA, CDR2 FQGNSA. CDR3 in amino acids: CASSLMRGGRNNEQFF. CDR3 DNA: TGTGCCAGCAGCTTAATGCGGGGGGGCCGGAACAATGAGCAGTTCTTC.

The chain has TRBV7-2 and TRBJ2-7; D is undetermined. Germline CDR1 reads SGHTA; CDR2 reads FQGNSA. The CDR3 contains 13 residues. V was cut by 2 bases and J by 3 bases, with 8 bases left in between. The CDR3 region has the DNA TGTGCCAGCAGCTTATTGGCGGACTACGAGCAGTACTTC. The encoded protein is CASSLLADYEQYF.

The chain recombines TRBV5-4 with TRBJ2-7, with 9 bases identical to TRBD1. The CDR3 length is 17 residues. With V trimmed by 10 bases and J by 2 bases, 19 bases remained unmatched. Germline loops: CDR1 SGHNT, CDR2 YYREEE (reference sequence). Here the CDR3 reads CAFVGQGGRVRTYEQYF. CDR3 bases: TGTGCCTTCGTGGGACAGGGAGGAAGGGTAAGGACCTACGAGCAGTACTTC.

The chain carries TRBV6-6 and TRBJ2-7, with 8 bases that match TRBD1. The V gene's germline CDR1 is MNHNY and CDR2 SVGAGI (reference sequence). There are 15 residues in the CDR3. Trimming at V came to 2 bases and at J to 5 bases, leaving 8 bases not matched to a gene. In DNA, the CDR3 is TGTGCCAGCAGTTACCCCGCCAGGGGGCAAAACGAGCAGTACTTC. Translation gives CASSYPARGQNEQYF.

This clone showed up just a few times. The chain carries TRBV7-9 and TRBJ2-1; D is uncertain. Germline CDR1 and CDR2: SEHNR and FQNEAQ (reference sequence). The CDR3 has 14 residues. Trimming took 8 bases from V and 7 from J, leaving 18 bases between them. The CDR3: CASLSPSMWNEQFF. CDR3 coding DNA: TGTGCCAGCCTTAGCCCTTCAATGTGGAATGAGCAGTTCTTC.

The sample holds a few counts of this clone. V gene TRBV19 combines with J gene TRBJ1-5; D is ambiguous. Germline V gives CDR1 LNHDA, CDR2 SQIVND (reference sequence). Between the trimmed V and J ends, which lost 4 bases and 6 bases, there was a span of 16 bases. The CDR3 runs 15 residues. CDR3 DNA sequence: TGTGCCAGTAGTAAATATTCCACCCTATCTCAGCCCCAGCATTTT. This encodes CASSKYSTLSQPQHF.

The chain carries TRBV4-2 and TRBJ2-1; D perhaps matches TRBD1 (5 bases). CDR1 is LGHNA and CDR2 is YNFKEQ in the germline V gene. This CDR3 is built from 13 residues. The V end was cut by 1 base, the J end by 8 bases, with 9 bases between. CDR3 nucleotide sequence: TGTGCCAGCAGCCAAGGATGGGGCGATGAGCAGTTCTTC. It encodes CASSQGWGDEQFF.